The 24 T cell receptor beta chains reported below all come from one sample, sequenced in a study of blood T cell repertoires in COVID-19 (dated by TCRdb to between 2020 and 2021). The method behind the library was the immunoSEQ multiplex PCR assay. TCRdb limited this immuneACCESS table to in-frame rearrangements with V and J called. A share of clones is missing; checked studies link under half to unresolved V genes, and the rest is unexplained. The sample contains approximately 300,000 clones, around nine tenths of them found a single time. Roughly 2.6% of the sample is taken by the ten largest. Sequenced material: PBMCs or T cells enriched from blood (not recorded which). The receptors stem from a man between 60 and 70 years old who had recovered from COVID-19.

The chain uses TRBV12-3 or TRBV12-4 and TRBJ2-1; D gene ambiguous. The CDR3 spans 13 residues. Between the trimmed V and J ends, which lost 5 bases and 9 bases, there was a span of 14 bases. The CDR3 region has the DNA TGTGCCAGCAGTCCCTCGGCGGCGACTGAGCAGTTCTTC. Its protein is CASSPSAATEQFF.

The chain links TRBV6-5 to TRBJ1-1, with TRBD1 matching 8 bases. V gave up 6 bases and J gave up 1 base; unmatched junction bases: 4. Germline V gives CDR1 MNHEY, CDR2 SVGAGI. The CDR3 has 14 residues. CDR3 DNA: TGTGCCAGCAGGGACAGGGTGAAGAACACTGAAGCTTTCTTT. This translates into CASRDRVKNTEAFF.

Of note for this clone: The sample carries other DNA sequences with the same CDR3. V gene TRBV3-1 (or the pseudogene TRBV3-2) combines with J gene TRBJ1-2; 7 bases map to TRBD1. Per the germline V gene, CDR1 is LGHDT and CDR2 is YNNKEL (reference sequence). J was trimmed by 4 bases and V by 4 bases; bases with no gene match: 6. The CDR3 is 14 amino acids. This CDR3 is CASSRTGGSYGYTF. The DNA for the CDR3 is TGTGCCAGCAGCCGGACAGGCGGAAGCTATGGCTACACCTTC.

This clone has only a few counts. This CDR3 reads CATARGETQYF. For the CDR3, the DNA is TGTGCCACCGCCCGAGGAGAGACCCAGTACTTC. The gene calls are TRBV24-1 and TRBJ2-5; no clear D gene. Germline lookup yields CDR1 KGHDR and CDR2 SFDVKD. The CDR3 extends over 11 amino acids. V was shortened by 9 bases and J by 4 bases, with 8 bases between the two germline ends.

V and J are TRBV11-1 and TRBJ1-2; D is unresolved. V was clipped by 5 bases and J by 4 bases, with 14 bases between them. There are 14 residues in the CDR3. CDR1 is SGHAT, CDR2 FQDESV, per germline (reference sequence). The CDR3 nucleotides read TGTGCCAGCAGCCCCCGTGGCCAGGTCTATGGCTACACCTTC. Translated: CASSPRGQVYGYTF.

The gene calls are TRBV27 and TRBJ2-7, with 8 bases aligning to TRBD1. Unmatched junction bases numbered 9, after V lost 9 bases and J lost 5 bases. Germline-derived CDR1 and CDR2 are MNHEY and SMNVEV (reference sequence). This CDR3 is built from 13 residues. This CDR3 is CASSDRASDEQYF. The CDR3 DNA reads as TGTGCCAGTTCGGACAGGGCCTCGGACGAGCAGTACTTC.

The CDR3 DNA follows: TGTGCCAGCAGCCATATCCCTCGGGGGGCTGGCGCGGTATTCTACGAGCAGTACTTC. It encodes CASSHIPRGAGAVFYEQYF. The chain employs TRBV5-6 and TRBJ2-7, with a possible D match to TRBD2 (7 bases). The germline CDR1 and CDR2 sequences are SGHDT and YYEEEE. The length of the CDR3 is 19 residues. Trimming pared 4 bases from V and 3 bases from J, leaving 29 bases between.

The chain combines TRBV18 with TRBJ2-5; 12 bases align to TRBD1. Germline loops: CDR1 KGHSH, CDR2 LQKENI. After removal of 8 bases from V and 5 bases from J, the junction contained 6 bases not matched to a gene. The CDR3 contains 14 residues. The CDR3 is CASGTGGHRETQYF. CDR3 nucleotides: TGTGCCAGCGGGACAGGGGGCCATCGGGAGACCCAGTACTTC.

In DNA, the CDR3 is TGCGCCAGCAGCCAGGACAGGGTGGGTAATTCACCCCTCCACTTT. Residues: CASSQDRVGNSPLHF. The V and J genes are TRBV4-3 and TRBJ1-6; 8 bases line up with TRBD1. CDR1 is LGHNA, CDR2 YSLEER, per germline. J was trimmed by 6 bases and V by 3 bases; bases with no gene match: 4. The CDR3 loop spans 15 amino acids.

J is TRBJ2-7 and V is TRBV4-3, with D perhaps matching TRBD1 (6 bases). The assigned J gene may be wrong: the sequence end matches TRBJ2-4 better. Germline V gene sequence: CDR1 LGHNA, CDR2 YSLEER. This CDR3 has 13 residues. CDR3 in DNA: TGCGCCAGCGGTGGAACCGGGACACCCATTCAGTACTTC. Residues: CASGGTGTPIQYF.

Worth noting for this clone: Within the sample, other DNA sequences also encode this same CDR3. The V gene is TRBV3-1 (or the pseudogene TRBV3-2), the J gene TRBJ2-7; TRBD2 aligns across 7 bases. Unmatched junction bases numbered 2, after V lost 1 base and J lost 2 bases. The CDR3 is made up of 14 amino acids. Germline V gene lookup returns CDR1 LGHDT and CDR2 YNNKEL (reference sequence). Here the CDR3 reads CASSQGGGPYEQYF. The CDR3, as DNA: TGTGCCAGCAGCCAAGGGGGGGGACCCTACGAGCAGTACTTC.

The rearrangement links TRBV23-1 to TRBJ1-5; D is unclear. TRBV23-1 is annotated as an ORF whose role is uncertain. The CDR3 has 16 residues. The V gene lost 3 bases and the J gene lost 0 bases, with 12 bases spanning the gap. CDR3 nucleotides: TGCGCCAGCAGTCAGAAAGGCGGGCTTAGCAATCAGCCCCAGCATTTT. Translated: CASSQKGGLSNQPQHF.

The chain recombines TRBV7-3 with TRBJ2-1, with TRBD2 matching over 9 bases. CDR1 and CDR2 from the germline V gene are SGHTA and FQGTGA. CDR3 length: 18 residues. V lost 1 base to trimming and J lost 0 bases; unmatched junction nucleotides: 7. The CDR3, as DNA: TGTGCCAGCAGCTTAAAGGTAGCGGGGGACCCCTCCTACAATGAGCAGTTCTTC. Translation gives CASSLKVAGDPSYNEQFF.

The chain joins TRBV11-2 to TRBJ1-4, with a possible D match to TRBD1 (5 bases). Trimming took off 1 base at V and 10 bases at J, with 16 bases between the two ends. The CDR3 contains 15 residues. Germline assignment: CDR1 SGHAT and CDR2 FQNNGV. The CDR3 spells CASSLVRGRARKLFF. For the CDR3, the DNA is TGTGCCAGCAGCTTAGTTCGAGGCAGGGCTAGAAAACTGTTTTTT.

The rearrangement uses TRBV29-1 and TRBJ2-3, with D unclear. V was clipped by 4 bases and J by 6 bases, with 11 bases between them. CDR3 length: 12 residues. CDR1 is SQVTM, CDR2 ANQGSEA, per germline. The CDR3 protein is CSVVPELDTQYF. As DNA, the CDR3 is TGCAGCGTTGTGCCGGAGCTGGATACGCAGTATTTT.

The chain is built from TRBV5-1 and TRBJ2-7, with D tentatively TRBD1 (5 bases). Germline values: CDR1 SGHRS, CDR2 YFSETQ. Trimming removed 2 bases at V and 2 bases at J, with 11 bases between. CDR3 length equals 14 residues. In nucleotides, the CDR3 is TGCGCCAGCAGCTTTCAGGGATTGGCCTACGAGCAGTACTTC. Amino acids: CASSFQGLAYEQYF.

CDR3 DNA sequence: TGCGCCAGCAGCCTACAGCAGGGCAGCGAGCAGTACTTC. Its translation: CASSLQQGSEQYF. The chain links TRBV4-3 to TRBJ2-7, with D maybe TRBD1 (5 bases). This CDR3 spans 13 amino acids. Trimming pared 4 bases from V and 6 bases from J, leaving 13 bases between. Germline CDR1 reads LGHNA; CDR2 reads YSLEER.

This clone was detected only once. The V gene is TRBV2, the J gene TRBJ1-2; 8 bases are shared with TRBD1. The CDR3 loop spans 16 amino acids. Trimming at V came to 2 bases and at J to 4 bases, leaving 9 bases not matched to a gene. CDR1 is SNHLY and CDR2 is FYNNEI in the germline V gene. The CDR3 coding sequence is TGTGCCAGCAGTGAACCTGGGACAGGTGGCCTCTATGGCTACACCTTC. Protein: CASSEPGTGGLYGYTF. Filled out from reference TRBV2 and TRBJ1-2, the complete variable domain reads EPEVTQTPSHQVTQMGQEVILRCVPISNHLYFYWYRQILGQKVEFLVSFYNNEISEKSEIFDDQFSVERPDGSNFTLKIRSTKLEDSAMYFCASSEPGTGGLYGYTFGSGTRLTVV.

The chain joins TRBV2 to TRBJ2-1, with TRBD1 identical over 8 bases. The CDR3 length is 15 residues. J lost 10 bases, V lost 3 bases, and 11 bases had no gene match. Germline CDR1 SNHLY, CDR2 FYNNEI. CDR3: CASSEQGQGFWEQFF. The CDR3 nucleotides are TGTGCCAGCAGTGAGCAAGGACAGGGCTTCTGGGAGCAGTTCTTC.

About this clone itself: A junction boundary mismatches the germline segment, possibly from a read error. Different DNA sequences within this sample yield the same CDR3. The CDR3 spells CASSRDRNYGYTF. DNA of the CDR3: TGTGCCAGCAGTAGGGACAGGAACTACGGCTACACCTTC. The chain carries TRBV2 and TRBJ1-2; 8 nucleotides line up with TRBD1. The CDR3 spans 13 residues. The germline CDR1 and CDR2 sequences are SNHLY and FYNNEI.

This clone was seen only once. This chain links TRBV21-1 with TRBJ1-2; TRBD1 is the table's D call and was not checked against the DNA. TRBV21-1 is a known pseudogene. The CDR3 covers 16 residues. The CDR3 nucleotides read TGTGCCAGCAGCAAAGCGGGGGGACAGGAGACTTATGGCTACACCTTC. This sequence encodes CASSKAGGQETYGYTF.

In its sample, this clone was seen many times. The CDR3 spells CSADVRDRGNEQYF. In DNA form, the CDR3 reads TGCAGCGCTGACGTCCGGGACAGGGGCAACGAGCAGTACTTC. This chain connects TRBV29-1 to TRBJ2-7; 10 bases align to TRBD1. The CDR3 has 14 residues. The germline V gene encodes CDR1 SQVTM and CDR2 ANQGSEA. V shed 7 bases, J shed 5 bases, and the junction held 11 bases outside the gene matches.

Note on this clone: The same CDR3 arises from other DNA sequences in this sample as well. The V gene is TRBV18, the J gene TRBJ1-1, with D possibly matching TRBD1 (5 bases). This CDR3 is built from 13 residues. The V and J ends lost 2 bases and 1 base respectively, with 5 bases between them. Germline V CDR1 and CDR2: KGHSH, LQKENI. As DNA, the CDR3 is TGTGCCAGCTCACCAGGACAGAACACTGAAGCTTTCTTT. It yields the protein CASSPGQNTEAFF.

J is TRBJ2-2 and V is TRBV2, with TRBD1 as a possible D gene (6 bases). Germline V CDR1 and CDR2: SNHLY, FYNNEI. Trimming removed 6 bases at V and 1 base at J, with 9 bases between. The CDR3 extends over 14 amino acids. CDR3 sequence (DNA): TGTGCCAGCAGGATCAGGGGGAACACCGGGGAGCTGTTTTTT. As protein: CASRIRGNTGELFF. The full variable domain, in which reference TRBV2 and TRBJ2-2 provide the parts outside the CDR3, is EPEVTQTPSHQVTQMGQEVILRCVPISNHLYFYWYRQILGQKVEFLVSFYNNEISEKSEIFDDQFSVERPDGSNFTLKIRSTKLEDSAMYFCASRIRGNTGELFFGEGSRLTVL.